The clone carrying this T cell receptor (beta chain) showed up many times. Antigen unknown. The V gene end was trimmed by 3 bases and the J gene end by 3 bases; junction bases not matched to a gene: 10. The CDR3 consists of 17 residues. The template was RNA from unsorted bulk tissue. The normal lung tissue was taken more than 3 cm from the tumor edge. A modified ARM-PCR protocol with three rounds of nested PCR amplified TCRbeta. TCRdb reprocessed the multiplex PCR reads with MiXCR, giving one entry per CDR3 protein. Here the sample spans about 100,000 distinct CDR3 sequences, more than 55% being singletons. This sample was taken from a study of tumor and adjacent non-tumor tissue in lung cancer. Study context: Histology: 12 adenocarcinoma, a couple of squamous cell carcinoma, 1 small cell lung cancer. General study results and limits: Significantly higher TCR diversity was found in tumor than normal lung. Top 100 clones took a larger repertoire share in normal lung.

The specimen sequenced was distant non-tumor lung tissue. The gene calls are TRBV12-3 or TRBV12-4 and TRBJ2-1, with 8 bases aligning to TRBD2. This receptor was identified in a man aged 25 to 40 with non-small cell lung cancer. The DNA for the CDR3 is TGTGCCAGCAGTTTTTCCCCTATAGCGGGAAACTACAATGAGCAGTTCTTC. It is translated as CASSFSPIAGNYNEQFF.